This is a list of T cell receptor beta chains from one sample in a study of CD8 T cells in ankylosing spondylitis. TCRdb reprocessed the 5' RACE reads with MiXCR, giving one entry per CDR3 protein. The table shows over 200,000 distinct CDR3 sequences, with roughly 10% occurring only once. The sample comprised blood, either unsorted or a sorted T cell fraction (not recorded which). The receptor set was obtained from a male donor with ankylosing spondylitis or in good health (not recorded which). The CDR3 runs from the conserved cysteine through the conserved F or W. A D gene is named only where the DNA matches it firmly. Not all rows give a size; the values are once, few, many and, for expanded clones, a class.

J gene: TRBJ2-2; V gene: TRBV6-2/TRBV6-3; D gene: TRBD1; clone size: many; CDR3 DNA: TGTGCCAGCAGTTACCTGGGGACAGTCCGGGAGCTGTTTTTT; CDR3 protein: CASSYLGTVRELFF
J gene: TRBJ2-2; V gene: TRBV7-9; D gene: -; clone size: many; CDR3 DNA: TGTGCCAGCAGCTATCGAGCCTCCGGGGAGCTGTTTTTT; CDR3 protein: CASSYRASGELFF
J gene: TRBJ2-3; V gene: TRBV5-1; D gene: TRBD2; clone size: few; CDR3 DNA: TGCGCCAGCAGCCCTGGCGGCCTAGCGGGATCCACAGATACGCAGTATTTT; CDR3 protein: CASSPGGLAGSTDTQYF
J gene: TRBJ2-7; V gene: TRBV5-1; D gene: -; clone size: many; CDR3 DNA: TGCGCCAGCAGCTTGGCCATAGGACGGATAGGATCCTACGAGCAGTACTTC; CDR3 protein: CASSLAIGRIGSYEQYF
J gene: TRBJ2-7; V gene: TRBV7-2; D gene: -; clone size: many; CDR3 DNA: TGTGCCAGCAGCCCACCGGGTGCACCCTACGAGCAGTACTTC; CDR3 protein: CASSPPGAPYEQYF
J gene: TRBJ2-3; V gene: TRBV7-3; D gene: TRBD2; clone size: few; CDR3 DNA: TGTGCCAGCAGCAACGGGGGGGCGAATACGCAGTATTTT; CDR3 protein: CASSNGGANTQYF
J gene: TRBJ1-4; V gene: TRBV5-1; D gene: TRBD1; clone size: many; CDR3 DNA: TGCGCCAGCAGCGTGGGACAGGGGCGTGAAAAACTGTTTTTT; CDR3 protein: CASSVGQGREKLFF
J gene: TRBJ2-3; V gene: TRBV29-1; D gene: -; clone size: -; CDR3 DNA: TGCAGCGCCGCATACACAGATACGCAGTATTTT; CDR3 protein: CSAAYTDTQYF
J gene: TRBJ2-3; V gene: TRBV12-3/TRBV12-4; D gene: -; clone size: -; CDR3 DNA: TGTACCAGCAGTGCTAGCACAGATACGCAGTATTTT; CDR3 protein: CTSSASTDTQYF
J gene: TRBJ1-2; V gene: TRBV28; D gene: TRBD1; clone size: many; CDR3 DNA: TGTGCCAGCAGTTCCCAGGGGGAGGTCGATGGCTACACCTTC; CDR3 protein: CASSSQGEVDGYTF
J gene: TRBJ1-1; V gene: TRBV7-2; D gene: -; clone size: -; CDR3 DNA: TGTGCCAGCAGTCGTCCGGAGGGGCGGTCTCGGGCTTTCTTT; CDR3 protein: CASSRPEGRSRAFF
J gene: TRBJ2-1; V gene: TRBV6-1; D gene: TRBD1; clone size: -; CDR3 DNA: TGTGCCAGCAGAGTTCCGGGACAGGGGGCGGGTGGTCTGTTCTTC; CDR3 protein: CASRVPGQGAGGLFF
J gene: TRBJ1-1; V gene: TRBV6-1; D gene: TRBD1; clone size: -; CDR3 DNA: TGTGCCAGCATCAATCGGAGGCAGGGGGACACTGAAGCTTTCTTT; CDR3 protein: CASINRRQGDTEAFF
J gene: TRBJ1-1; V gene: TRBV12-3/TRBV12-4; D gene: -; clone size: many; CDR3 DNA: TGTGCCAGCACCATAGGACAGTCTGAAGCTTTCTTT; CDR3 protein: CASTIGQSEAFF
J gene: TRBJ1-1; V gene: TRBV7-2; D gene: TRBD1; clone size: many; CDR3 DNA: TGTGCCAGCAGCTTCGTCCAGGGGGATACTGAAGCTTTCTTT; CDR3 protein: CASSFVQGDTEAFF
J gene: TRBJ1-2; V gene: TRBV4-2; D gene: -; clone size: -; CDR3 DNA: TGTGCCAGCAGCCAAGCGACCGGGACACCGCCCGACTATGGCGACACCTTC; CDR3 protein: CASSQATGTPPDYGDTF
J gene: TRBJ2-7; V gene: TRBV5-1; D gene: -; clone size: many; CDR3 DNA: TGCGCCAGCAGCTTGGGTACCGCGGGGTTGAACCAGCCCTACGAGCAGTACTTC; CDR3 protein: CASSLGTAGLNQPYEQYF
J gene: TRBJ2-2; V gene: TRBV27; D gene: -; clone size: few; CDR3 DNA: TGTGCCAGCAGTTCTCAGGGGAGCGGGGAGCTGTTTTTT; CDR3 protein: CASSSQGSGELFF
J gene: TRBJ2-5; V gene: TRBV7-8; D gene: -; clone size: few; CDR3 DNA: TGTGCCAGCAGCTTCGATGGACTGGCCAAGACCCAGTACTTC; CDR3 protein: CASSFDGLAKTQYF
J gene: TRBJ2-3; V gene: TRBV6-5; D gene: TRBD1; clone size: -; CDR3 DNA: TGTGCCAGCAGTTACTCGTACGGACAGGGGTATGTCGCAGATACGCAGTATTTT; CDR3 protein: CASSYSYGQGYVADTQYF
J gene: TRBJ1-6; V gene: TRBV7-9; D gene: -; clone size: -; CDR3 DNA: TGTGCCAGCAGCTTATACTCCTATAATTCACCCCTCCACTTT; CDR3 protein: CASSLYSYNSPLHF
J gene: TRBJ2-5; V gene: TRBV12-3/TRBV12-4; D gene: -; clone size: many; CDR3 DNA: TGTGCCAGCAGTTTAGGGACAGCCGGCTCCCAAGAGACCCAGTACTTC; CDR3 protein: CASSLGTAGSQETQYF
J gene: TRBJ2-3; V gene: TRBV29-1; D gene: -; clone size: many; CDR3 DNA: -; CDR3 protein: CSVGSGTSGGPTF
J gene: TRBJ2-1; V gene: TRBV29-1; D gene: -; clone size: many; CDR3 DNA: TGCAGCGTTGAAGATCGACCGAGGGGTGAGCAGTTCTTC; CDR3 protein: CSVEDRPRGEQFF
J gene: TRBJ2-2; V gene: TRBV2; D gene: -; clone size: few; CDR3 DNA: TGTGCCAGCAGTGTGTATGGGACCTTAAACACCGGGGAGCTGTTTTTT; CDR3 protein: CASSVYGTLNTGELFF
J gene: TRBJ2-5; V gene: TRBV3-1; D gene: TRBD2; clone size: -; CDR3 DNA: TGCGGAGCGGGGGGTGAAGAGACCCAGTACTTC; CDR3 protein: CGAGGEETQYF
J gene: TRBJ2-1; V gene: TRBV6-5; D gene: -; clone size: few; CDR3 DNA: TGTGCCAGCAGTTCTTCTGAGGGCTCGAGCTCCTACAATGAGCAGTTCTTC; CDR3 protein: CASSSSEGSSSYNEQFF
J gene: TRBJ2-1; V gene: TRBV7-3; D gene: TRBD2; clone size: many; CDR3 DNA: TGTGCCAGCAGCTCTCCGGGGGGGCCTGAGAATGAGCAGTTCTTC; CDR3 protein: CASSSPGGPENEQFF
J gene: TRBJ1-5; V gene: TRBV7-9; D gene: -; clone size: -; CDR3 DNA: TGTGCCAGCAGCTTACCCGATCAGCCCCAGCATTTT; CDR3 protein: CASSLPDQPQHF
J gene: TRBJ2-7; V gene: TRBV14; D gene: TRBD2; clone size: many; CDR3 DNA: TGTGCCAGCAGCCGGGGGGGTTACGAGCAGTACTTC; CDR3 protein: CASSRGGYEQYF
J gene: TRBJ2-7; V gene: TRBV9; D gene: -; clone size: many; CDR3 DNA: TGTGCCAGCAGTCCTACCGATTCAAACTACGCCTACGAGCAGTACTTC; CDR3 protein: CASSPTDSNYAYEQYF
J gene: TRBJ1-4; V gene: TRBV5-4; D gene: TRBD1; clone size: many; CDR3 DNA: TGTGCCAGCAGCTGGGACAGGAATGAAAAACTGTTTTTT; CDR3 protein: CASSWDRNEKLFF
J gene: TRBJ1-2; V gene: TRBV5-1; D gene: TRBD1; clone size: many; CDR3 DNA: TGCGCCAGCAGCTTGGCCGAAGTGGACAGGAGCTATGGCTACACCTTC; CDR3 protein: CASSLAEVDRSYGYTF
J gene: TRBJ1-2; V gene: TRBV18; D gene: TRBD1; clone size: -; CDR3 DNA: TGTGCCAGCTCACTAGGAATACAGGGGCAAAATGGCTACACCTTC; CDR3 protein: CASSLGIQGQNGYTF
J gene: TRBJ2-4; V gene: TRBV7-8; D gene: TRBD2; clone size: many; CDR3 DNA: TGTGCCAGCAGCCCGCGGACTAGCGGGGGGCTAGCCAAAAACATTCAGTACTTC; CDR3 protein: CASSPRTSGGLAKNIQYF
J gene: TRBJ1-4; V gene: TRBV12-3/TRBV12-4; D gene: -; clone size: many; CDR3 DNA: TGTGCCAGCAGCTGGCCCCCGGAAAAACTGTTTTTT; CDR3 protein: CASSWPPEKLFF
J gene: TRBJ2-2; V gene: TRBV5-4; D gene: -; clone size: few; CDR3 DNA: TGTGCCAGCAGCTCCGCGGGCACTTCGAACACCGGGGAGCTGTTTTTT; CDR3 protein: CASSSAGTSNTGELFF
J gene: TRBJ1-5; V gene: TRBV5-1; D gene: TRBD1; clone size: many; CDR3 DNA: TGCGCCAGCAGCTTGGCGGCAGGGGGACAGCCCCAGCATTTT; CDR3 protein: CASSLAAGGQPQHF
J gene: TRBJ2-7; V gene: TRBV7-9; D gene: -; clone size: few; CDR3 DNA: TGTGCCAGCAGCCCTGGCGTAGACGAGCAGTACTTC; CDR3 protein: CASSPGVDEQYF
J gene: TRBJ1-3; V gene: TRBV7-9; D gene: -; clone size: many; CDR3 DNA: TGTGCCAGCACCACTTTACTCCCAGGGTCTGGAAACACCATATATTTT; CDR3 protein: CASTTLLPGSGNTIYF
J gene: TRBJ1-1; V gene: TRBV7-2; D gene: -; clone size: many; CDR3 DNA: TGTGCCAGCAGCCCACAGGGTGGTTCTGAAGCTTTCTTT; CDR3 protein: CASSPQGGSEAFF
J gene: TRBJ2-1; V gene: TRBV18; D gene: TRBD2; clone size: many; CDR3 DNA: TGTGCCAGCTCATCCGGACTAGGCCACAATGAGCAGTTCTTC; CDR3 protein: CASSSGLGHNEQFF
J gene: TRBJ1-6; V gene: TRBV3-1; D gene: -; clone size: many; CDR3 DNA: TGTGCCAGCAGCCAAGATCAGTCGGGTTATAATTCACCCCTCCACTTT; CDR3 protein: CASSQDQSGYNSPLHF
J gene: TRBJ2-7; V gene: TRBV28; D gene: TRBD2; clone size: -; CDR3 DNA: TGTGCCAGCAGCAAACTAGCGTTCCCCTACGAGCAGTACTTC; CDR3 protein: CASSKLAFPYEQYF
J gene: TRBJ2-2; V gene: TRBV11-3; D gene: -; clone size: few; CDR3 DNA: TGTGCCAGCAGCTTACTCCCCTCGGGTGCCGGGGAGCTGTTTTTT; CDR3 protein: CASSLLPSGAGELFF
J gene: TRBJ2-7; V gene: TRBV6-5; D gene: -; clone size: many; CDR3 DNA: TGTGCCAGCAGGGGGACCTACGAGCAGTACTTC; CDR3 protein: CASRGTYEQYF
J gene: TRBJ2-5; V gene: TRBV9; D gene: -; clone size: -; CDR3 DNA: TGTGCCAGCAGCCCCAGAGTTTTGGAGACCCAGTACTTC; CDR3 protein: CASSPRVLETQYF
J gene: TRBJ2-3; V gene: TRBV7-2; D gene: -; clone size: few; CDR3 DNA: TGTGCCAGCAGCTTAGTGGTAGTCACAGATACGCAGTATTTT; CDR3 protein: CASSLVVVTDTQYF
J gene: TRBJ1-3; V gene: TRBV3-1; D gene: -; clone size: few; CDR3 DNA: TGTGCCAGCAGCCAACAGGGGATCTCTGGAAACACCATATATTTT; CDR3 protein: CASSQQGISGNTIYF
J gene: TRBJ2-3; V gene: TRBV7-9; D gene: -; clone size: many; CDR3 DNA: TGTGCCAGCAGCCCGGCGGGGATCAGCACAGATACGCAGTATTTT; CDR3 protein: CASSPAGISTDTQYF
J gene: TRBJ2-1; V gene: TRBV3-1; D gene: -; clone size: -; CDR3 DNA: TGTGCCACCTGCCAAGCAACAGGGCGGAATACCTACAATGAGCAGTTCTTC; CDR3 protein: CATCQATGRNTYNEQFF
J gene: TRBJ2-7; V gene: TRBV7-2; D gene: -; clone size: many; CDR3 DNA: TGTGCCAGCAGTTGGCCGGGACGCGGCCTTTACGAGCAGTACTTC; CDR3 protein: CASSWPGRGLYEQYF
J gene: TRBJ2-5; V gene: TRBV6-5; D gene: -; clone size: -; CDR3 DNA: TGTGCCAGCAGTTCTGATGACGGGCTCCCCGGGACCCAGTACTTC; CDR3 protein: CASSSDDGLPGTQYF
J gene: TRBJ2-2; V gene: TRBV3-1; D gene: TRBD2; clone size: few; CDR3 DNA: TGTGCCAGCAGCCTGACTAGCGGGGGCCCACCGACCGGGGAGCTGTTTTTT; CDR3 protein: CASSLTSGGPPTGELFF
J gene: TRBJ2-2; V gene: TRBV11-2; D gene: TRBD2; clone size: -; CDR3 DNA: TGTGCCAGCAGCTTAGTGAATAGCGGGGGGGCGAACACCGGGGAGCTGTTTTTT; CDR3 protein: CASSLVNSGGANTGELFF
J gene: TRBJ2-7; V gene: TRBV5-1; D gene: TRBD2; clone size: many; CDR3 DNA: TGCGCCAGCAGCCCATTGACTAGCGGGGACTACGAGCAGTACTTC; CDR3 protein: CASSPLTSGDYEQYF
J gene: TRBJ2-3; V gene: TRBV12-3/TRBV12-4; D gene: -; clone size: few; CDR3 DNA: TGTGCCAGCAGTTTAGGTTTCGGGCAGGGCGGCACAGATACGCAGTATTTT; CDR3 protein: CASSLGFGQGGTDTQYF
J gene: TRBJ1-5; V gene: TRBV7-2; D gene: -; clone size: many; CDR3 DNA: TGTGCCAGCAGCCAAGGGACCGCCAATCAGCCCCAGCATTTT; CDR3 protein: CASSQGTANQPQHF
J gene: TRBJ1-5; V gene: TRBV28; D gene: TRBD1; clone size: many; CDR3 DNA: TGTGCCAGCAGTCCAGGGGGACAAAGTCAGCCCCAGCATTTT; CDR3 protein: CASSPGGQSQPQHF
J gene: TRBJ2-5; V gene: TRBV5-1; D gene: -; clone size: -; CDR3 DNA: TGCGCCAGCAGCTTGGCCGGAGTACGTACGATACAAGAGACCCAGTACTTC; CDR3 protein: CASSLAGVRTIQETQYF